This is a list of T cell receptor beta chains from one sample in a study of cytomegalovirus exposure and HLA in healthy donors. Libraries were prepared by immunoSEQ multiplex PCR; TCRdb keeps only in-frame clonotypes and omits some of them. The top ten clones hold approximately 0.97% of a sample with under 150,000 clones, over 70% of them seen once. Specimen: PBMCs. The receptors originated from a man younger than 35 in good health and CMV-seronegative. Both conserved end residues are part of each CDR3. D genes are given only for firm matches. Clone size is stated in some rows and not others, as once, few, many or a class when expanded.

j_call v_call cdr3_length d_call clone_size cdr3_aa cdr3_nt
TRBJ2-2 TRBV18 16 - - CASSPPAGTNTGELFF TGTGCCAGCTCACCACCGGCGGGCACGAACACCGGGGAGCTGTTTTTT
TRBJ2-3 TRBV2 16 - - CASSPQAERDTDTQYF TGTGCCAGCAGTCCCCAGGCAGAAAGAGACACAGATACGCAGTATTTT
TRBJ1-1 TRBV7-9 13 - once CASSFPLSYEAFF TGTGCCAGCAGCTTCCCACTTTCGTATGAAGCTTTCTTT
TRBJ2-3 TRBV4-1 15 - - CASSQRGKGADTQYF TGCGCCAGCAGCCAACGGGGGAAGGGTGCAGATACGCAGTATTTT
TRBJ2-7 TRBV7-2 15 TRBD1 once CASSSIGQGGDEQYF TGTGCCAGCAGCTCCATTGGACAGGGAGGAGACGAGCAGTACTTC
TRBJ2-2 TRBV9 14 - - CASTLGPNTGELFF TGTGCCAGCACCCTTGGGCCCAACACCGGGGAGCTGTTTTTT
TRBJ1-1 TRBV29-1 13 - - CSAQNGGGTEAFF TGCAGCGCACAGAATGGTGGTGGTACTGAAGCTTTCTTT
TRBJ1-5 TRBV12-5 14 - - CASGLTGGNQPQHF TGTGCTAGCGGATTAACAGGCGGCAATCAGCCCCAGCATTTT
TRBJ1-1 TRBV14 16 - - CASSQESHGGRTEAFF TGTGCCAGCAGCCAAGAAAGTCACGGGGGGCGGACTGAAGCTTTCTTT
TRBJ2-2 TRBV19 14 TRBD1 - CASSNYRGAGELFF TGTGCCAGTAGTAACTACAGGGGCGCCGGGGAGCTGTTTTTT
TRBJ1-5 TRBV6-1 12 - - CASSSRAGPQHF TGTGCCAGCAGCTCGAGGGCGGGGCCCCAGCATTTT
TRBJ2-3 TRBV5-4 16 TRBD2 - CASSLRTSVTTDTQYF TGTGCCAGCAGCTTACGGACTAGCGTGACCACAGATACGCAGTATTTT
TRBJ1-2 TRBV10-1 15 TRBD1 - CASRPRRGLGYGYTF TGCGCCAGCAGGCCCAGAAGGGGGCTCGGCTATGGCTACACCTTC
TRBJ1-5 TRBV19 13 - - CASRTTGNQPQHF TGTGCCAGTAGAACCACAGGGAATCAGCCCCAGCATTTT
TRBJ2-7 TRBV10-3 13 - - CAISAAGVYEQYF TGTGCCATCAGTGCGGCAGGGGTCTACGAGCAGTACTTC
TRBJ2-2 TRBV5-1 14 - - CASSLAGDTGELFF TGCGCCAGCAGCTTGGCCGGGGACACCGGGGAGCTGTTTTTT
TRBJ2-3 TRBV27 15 - - CASSLRASSTDTQYF TGTGCCAGCAGTCTGAGGGCCTCTAGCACAGATACGCAGTATTTT
TRBJ1-1 TRBV27 15 TRBD1 - CATKLRDRDLNEAFF TGTGCCACCAAACTCCGGGACAGGGACCTCAATGAAGCTTTCTTT
TRBJ1-1 TRBV18 14 - - CASSAASRETEAFF TGTGCCAGCTCAGCCGCCTCAAGGGAGACTGAAGCTTTCTTT
TRBJ2-1 TRBV4-3 14 TRBD1 - CASSRDSRTNEQFF TGCGCCAGCAGTCGGGACAGCCGGACAAATGAGCAGTTCTTC
TRBJ1-2 TRBV2 14 TRBD1 few CASSGQGGNYGYTF TGTGCCAGCAGCGGACAGGGGGGTAACTATGGCTACACCTTC
TRBJ1-1 TRBV18 16 TRBD1 - CASSPQGALTNTEAFF TGTGCCAGCTCACCCCAGGGGGCTTTGACGAACACTGAAGCTTTCTTT
TRBJ1-4 TRBV7-9 14 - few CASSQQRGQEKLFF TGTGCCAGCAGCCAGCAGCGGGGACAAGAAAAACTGTTTTTT
TRBJ2-1 TRBV5-1 15 - - CASSRGQNSYNEQFF TGCGCCAGCAGCCGAGGACAGAACTCCTACAATGAGCAGTTCTTC